Listed here is a single TCR beta chain. This sample stems from a study of blood T cell repertoires in COVID-19. Study-level information: Acute and convalescent COVID-19 samples came from the United States, Italy and Spain. Nucleic acid was either cDNA or gDNA, and it came from T cells, B-cell-depleted T cells, or PBMCs.

How the authors handled the data: Reference gene primer amplification gave estimated nucleated cell counts. TCRdb keeps only in-frame clones here, not all; method: immunoSEQ multiplex PCR. V, J and clone size were drawn from that table, and D and trimming were deduced from the DNA. This table holds about 14,000 clones, about four fifths found once. V trimming: 2 bases; J trimming: 3 bases; junction bases outside the gene matches: 11. Looked up from germline, CDR1 is MGHRA and CDR2 is YSYEKL. This CDR3 contains 17 residues. Sequenced sample: peripheral blood. The clonotype was recovered from a man aged 45-65 years with active COVID-19. The V call is TRBV4-1, the J call TRBJ2-7; the match to TRBD2 covers 9 bases. The chain's CDR3 is CASSQFISGSNFYEQYF. CDR3 in DNA: TGCGCCAGCAGCCAATTCATTAGCGGGAGTAACTTCTACGAGCAGTACTTC.